This T cell receptor beta chain came from a study of radiotherapy plus CTLA-4 blockade in lung cancer. On the study more broadly: Objective responses were documented in about 18% of patients, with disease control in 25% to 35%. Overall study results and limits: Following radiotherapy plus ipilimumab, tumor-derived TCR clones expanded in the blood.

Worth noting for this clone: Its specificity is not known.

Profiled with immunoSEQ multiplex PCR; TCRdb holds only in-frame clones, not every one. Seen here are some 71,000 clones, more than 70% observed once, and the top ten hold 16%. The CDR3 has 16 residues. J was trimmed by 4 bases and V by 5 bases; bases with no gene match: 9. Germline lookup yields CDR1 PRHDT and CDR2 FYEKMQ (reference sequence). The chain employs TRBV13 and TRBJ2-3, with 10 bases identical to TRBD1. The receptor's source is a human donor with non-small cell lung cancer whose response to radiotherapy plus ipilimumab could not be evaluated. Some clones in this sample may be carry-over from other donors' samples. Sample: peripheral blood, taken from a patient treated with radiotherapy plus ipilimumab. This CDR3 reads CASSIRRDRGPDTQYF. The CDR3 DNA sequence: TGTGCCAGCAGCATACGCCGGGACAGGGGTCCAGATACGCAGTATTTT.